Following are 6 T cell receptor beta chains from one sample sequenced in a study of cytomegalovirus exposure and HLA in healthy donors. The study ran its PCR with 60 Vbeta and 13 Jbeta primers. The method was immunoSEQ multiplex PCR; TCRdb's version includes in-frame clones alone and lacks a portion of them. This table holds about 130,000 clones, roughly three quarters found once. The specimen was PBMCs. Source of these receptors: a woman aged 40-49 years in good health and CMV-seronegative.

J is TRBJ1-6 and V is TRBV7-2, with 9 bases matching TRBD1. The CDR3 covers 15 residues. Germline V gene lookup returns CDR1 SGHTA and CDR2 FQGNSA. J gave up 10 bases and V 5 bases, and 9 bases lay outside the gene matches. The CDR3 region is CASSTQGQGQSPLHF. The CDR3 coding sequence is TGTGCCAGCAGCACCCAGGGACAGGGTCAATCACCCCTCCACTTT.

CDR3 coding DNA: TGCGCCAGCAGCTTACAGGGTGGATACGAGCAGTACTTC. This translates into CASSLQGGYEQYF. The J gene is TRBJ2-7, the V gene TRBV5-1, with D possibly TRBD1 on 6 matching bases. With 2 bases removed from V and 4 bases from J, the gap between germline ends came to 10 bases. Germline V gene sequence: CDR1 SGHRS, CDR2 YFSETQ. This CDR3 spans 13 amino acids.

This chain connects TRBV7-9 to TRBJ2-1, with 8 bases matching TRBD1. CDR1 is SEHNR, CDR2 FQNEAQ, per germline (reference sequence). CDR3 size: 17 residues. V gave up 5 bases and J gave up 1 base; unmatched junction bases: 10. Written as DNA, the CDR3 is TGTGCCAGCAGCCTAACTCAGACAGGGGTTTCCTACAATGAGCAGTTCTTC. Translating gives CASSLTQTGVSYNEQFF.

This chain connects TRBV25-1 to TRBJ1-2; D ambiguous. Germline values: CDR1 MGHDK, CDR2 SYGVNS. V was trimmed by 1 base and J by 2 bases, leaving 2 bases between them. The length of the CDR3 is 12 residues. CDR3: CASSESNYGYTF. The CDR3 nucleotides read TGTGCCAGCAGTGAATCGAACTATGGCTACACCTTC.

V is TRBV28 and J is TRBJ1-2; 9 positions match TRBD1. Germline V lookup: CDR1 MDHEN, CDR2 SYDVKM. J gave up 1 base and V 3 bases, and 3 bases lay outside the gene matches. The CDR3 sequence is 15 residues long. CDR3 sequence: CASSFTGGFNYGYTF. The CDR3 coding sequence is TGTGCCAGCAGTTTTACAGGGGGCTTTAACTATGGCTACACCTTC.

V gene TRBV6-5 combines with J gene TRBJ2-7, with 11 bases fitting TRBD1. V lost 5 bases, J lost 7 bases, and 7 bases stayed unmatched. The CDR3 has 14 residues. CDR1 is MNHEY and CDR2 is SVGAGI in the germline V gene. CDR3 sequence (DNA): TGTGCCAGCAGTGCCCGGGACAGGGGGAATGAGCAGTACTTC. This sequence encodes CASSARDRGNEQYF.